Listed here is a single T cell receptor beta chain. This sample is drawn from a study of blood T cell repertoires in COVID-19. Whole-study context: Donors in the United States, Italy and Spain gave samples during acute or convalescent COVID-19. In each case, the material was cDNA or gDNA derived from T cells, B-cell-depleted T cells, or PBMCs.

In the original analysis: Amplified reference gene primers provided the basis for estimating nucleated cell counts. Produced via immunoSEQ multiplex PCR; TCRdb's table is partial and in-frame only. V and J calls and clone size are given by that table; D and trimming were obtained from the DNA. Altogether about 240,000 clones are present, under 85% being singletons, with the ten largest covering around 2%. This TCR was recovered from a man under 40 who had recovered from COVID-19. The sequencing sample was made of peripheral blood.

CDR3 sequence (DNA): TGTGCCAGCTCACCAGGGCCTAACTATGGCTACACCTTC. It translates to CASSPGPNYGYTF. The chain uses TRBV18 and TRBJ1-2; no reliable D call. V lost 2 bases to trimming and J lost 0 bases, with 4 bases between them. The CDR3 runs to 13 residues. Germline lookup yields CDR1 KGHSH and CDR2 LQKENI.